This T cell receptor beta chain was profiled in a study of neurological immune-mediated disorders. On this clonotype: The antigen remains unidentified. A much more abundant neighbour one base away suggests this may be a read error.

The cDNA was produced through 5'RACE with 10-nucleotide random UMIs. In every sequencing run, more than 180 million TCR-beta sequences were generated from 15-18 subjects. Via MiXCR, TCRdb re-called the 5' RACE reads, giving one row per CDR3 protein. The table lists 80,000 or so distinct CDR3 sequences, 9.4% of them singletons. The unsorted libraries were generated from a total of 2 million PBMCs, which had been stored in RNAlater at -80 C. Regarding the study as a whole: Falling below healthy controls, multiple sclerosis showed the least TCR clonal expansion, while HTLV-1-associated myelopathy showed the most.

This TCR derives from a man aged 45 to 65 in good health. The sample was PBMCs.

CDR3 sequence: CSARDRQGARHEQHF. CDR3 coding DNA: TGCAGTGCTAGAGACCGACAGGGGGCGCGCCACGAGCAGCACTTC. The chain is built from TRBV20-1 and TRBJ2-7, with 10 bases identical to TRBD1. Germline CDR1 DFQATT, CDR2 SNEGSKA (reference sequence). The CDR3 runs to 15 residues.